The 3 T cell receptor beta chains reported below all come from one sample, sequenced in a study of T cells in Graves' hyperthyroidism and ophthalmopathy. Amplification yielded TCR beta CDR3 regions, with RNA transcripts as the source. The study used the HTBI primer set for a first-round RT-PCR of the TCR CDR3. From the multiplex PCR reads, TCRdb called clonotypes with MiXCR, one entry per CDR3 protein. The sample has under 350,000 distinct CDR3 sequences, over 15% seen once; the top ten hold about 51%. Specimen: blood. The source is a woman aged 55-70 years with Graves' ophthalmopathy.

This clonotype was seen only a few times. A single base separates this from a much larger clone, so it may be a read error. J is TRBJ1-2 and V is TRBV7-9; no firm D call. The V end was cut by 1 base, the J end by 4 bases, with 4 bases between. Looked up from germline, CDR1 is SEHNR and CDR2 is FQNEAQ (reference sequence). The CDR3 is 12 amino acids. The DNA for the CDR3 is TGTGCCAGCAGCTTAGACGTCTATGGCTACACCTTC. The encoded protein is CASSLDVYGYTF.

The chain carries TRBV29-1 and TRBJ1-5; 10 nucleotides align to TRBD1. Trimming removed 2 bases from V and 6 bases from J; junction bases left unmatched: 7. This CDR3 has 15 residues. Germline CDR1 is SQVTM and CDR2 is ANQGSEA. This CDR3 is CSVEFGQGVGQPQHF. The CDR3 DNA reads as TGCAGCGTTGAATTTGGACAGGGGGTTGGTCAGCCCCAGCATTTT.

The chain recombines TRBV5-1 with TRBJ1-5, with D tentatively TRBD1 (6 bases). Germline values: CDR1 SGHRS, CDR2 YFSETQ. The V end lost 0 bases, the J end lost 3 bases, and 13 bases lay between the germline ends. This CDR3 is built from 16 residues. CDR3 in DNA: TGCGCCAGCAGCTTGGAAGGGGGGGGGAACAATCAGCCCCAGCATTTT. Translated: CASSLEGGGNNQPQHF.